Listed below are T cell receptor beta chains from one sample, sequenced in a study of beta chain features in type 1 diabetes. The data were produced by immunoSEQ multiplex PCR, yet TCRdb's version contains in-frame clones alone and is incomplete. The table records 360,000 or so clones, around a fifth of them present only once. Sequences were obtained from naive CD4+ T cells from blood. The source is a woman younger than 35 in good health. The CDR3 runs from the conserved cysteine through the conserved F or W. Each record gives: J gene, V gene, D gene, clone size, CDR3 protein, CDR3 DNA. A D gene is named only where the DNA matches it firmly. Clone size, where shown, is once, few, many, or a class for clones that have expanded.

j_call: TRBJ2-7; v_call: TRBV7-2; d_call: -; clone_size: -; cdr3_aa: CASSRTGEYEQYF; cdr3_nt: TGTGCCAGCAGCCGTACCGGGGAATACGAGCAGTACTTC
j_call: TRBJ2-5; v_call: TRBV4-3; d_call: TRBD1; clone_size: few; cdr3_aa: CASSQGQGRQETQYF; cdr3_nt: TGCGCCAGCAGCCAAGGACAGGGAAGACAAGAGACCCAGTACTTC
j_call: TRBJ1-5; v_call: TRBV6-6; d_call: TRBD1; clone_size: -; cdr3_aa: CAGGTGGEQPQHF; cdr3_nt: TGTGCCGGGGGAACAGGGGGCGAGCAGCCCCAGCATTTT
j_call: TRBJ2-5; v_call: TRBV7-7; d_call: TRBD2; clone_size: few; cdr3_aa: CASSLGLAGAQETQYF; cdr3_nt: TGTGCTAGCAGCTTGGGACTAGCGGGGGCGCAAGAGACCCAGTACTTC
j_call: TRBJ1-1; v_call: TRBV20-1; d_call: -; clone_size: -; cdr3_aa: CSASMNTEAFF; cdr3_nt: TGCAGTGCTTCCATGAACACTGAAGCTTTCTTT
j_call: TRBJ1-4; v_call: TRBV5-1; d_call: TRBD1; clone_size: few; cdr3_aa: CASSQDGGQAEKLFF; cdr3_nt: TGCGCCAGCAGCCAAGATGGGGGACAGGCTGAAAAACTGTTTTTT
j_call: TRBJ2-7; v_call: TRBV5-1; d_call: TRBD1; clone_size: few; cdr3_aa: CASSLGPGTDYEQYF; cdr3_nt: TGCGCCAGCAGCTTGGGTCCCGGGACAGACTACGAGCAGTACTTC
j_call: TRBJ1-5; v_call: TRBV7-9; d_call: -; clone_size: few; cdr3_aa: CAVTGDSNQPQHF; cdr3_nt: TGTGCCGTCACGGGAGATAGCAATCAGCCCCAGCATTTT
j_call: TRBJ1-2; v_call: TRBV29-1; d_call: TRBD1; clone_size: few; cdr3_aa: CSVDWDRDYTF; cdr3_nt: TGCAGCGTTGATTGGGACAGGGACTACACCTTC
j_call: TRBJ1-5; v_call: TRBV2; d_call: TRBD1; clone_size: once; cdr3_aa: CASRGSPGQGVNQPQHF; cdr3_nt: TGTGCCAGCAGGGGGTCCCCGGGACAGGGCGTCAATCAGCCCCAGCATTTT
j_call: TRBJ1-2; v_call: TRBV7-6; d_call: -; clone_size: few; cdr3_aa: CASSPGREGYTF; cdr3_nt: TGTGCCAGCAGCCCCGGACGGGAAGGCTACACCTTC
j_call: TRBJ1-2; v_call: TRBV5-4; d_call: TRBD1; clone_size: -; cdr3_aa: CASRLTGGPNYGYTF; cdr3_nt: TGTGCCAGCAGATTGACAGGGGGGCCTAACTATGGCTACACCTTC
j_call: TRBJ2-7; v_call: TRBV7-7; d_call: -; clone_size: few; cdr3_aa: CASSSIQGYEQYF; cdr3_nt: TGTGCTAGCAGCTCGATACAGGGCTACGAGCAGTACTTC
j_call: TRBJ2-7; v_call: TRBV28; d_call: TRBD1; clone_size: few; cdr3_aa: CASSLTGTGVTYEQYF; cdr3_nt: TGTGCCAGCAGTTTGACGGGGACAGGGGTTACCTACGAGCAGTACTTC
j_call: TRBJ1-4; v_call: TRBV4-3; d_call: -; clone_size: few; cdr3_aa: CASSRRHNEKLFF; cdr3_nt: TGCGCCAGCAGCCGGAGGCACAATGAAAAACTGTTTTTT
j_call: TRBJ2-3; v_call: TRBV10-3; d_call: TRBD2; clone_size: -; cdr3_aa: CAISPPPGAGTRTDTQYF; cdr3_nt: TGTGCCATCAGTCCCCCCCCGGGAGCGGGGACGCGCACAGATACGCAGTATTTT
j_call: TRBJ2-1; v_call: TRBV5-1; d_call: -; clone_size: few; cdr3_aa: CASSLRETGYNEQFF; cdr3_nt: TGCGCCAGCAGCTTGCGGGAGACGGGGTACAATGAGCAGTTCTTC
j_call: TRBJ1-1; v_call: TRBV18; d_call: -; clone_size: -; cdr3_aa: CASSPPSRVTEAFF; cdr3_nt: TGTGCCAGCTCACCTCCCTCCAGGGTCACTGAAGCTTTCTTT
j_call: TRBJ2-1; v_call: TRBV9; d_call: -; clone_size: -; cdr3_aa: CASSVGSRGNEQFF; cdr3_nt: TGTGCCAGCAGCGTAGGATCCCGCGGGAATGAGCAGTTCTTC
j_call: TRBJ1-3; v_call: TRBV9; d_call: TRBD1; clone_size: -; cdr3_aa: CASSGGQGDRNTIYF; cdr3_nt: TGTGCCAGCAGCGGTGGACAGGGGGACAGGAACACCATATATTTT
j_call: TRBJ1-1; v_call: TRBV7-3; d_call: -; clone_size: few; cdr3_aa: CASSKNMNTEAFF; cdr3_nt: TGTGCCAGCAGCAAAAACATGAACACTGAAGCTTTCTTT
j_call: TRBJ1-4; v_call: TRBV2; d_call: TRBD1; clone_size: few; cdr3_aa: CASKRRFRDRVTNEKLFF; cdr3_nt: TGTGCCAGCAAAAGAAGGTTTCGGGACAGGGTAACTAATGAAAAACTGTTTTTT
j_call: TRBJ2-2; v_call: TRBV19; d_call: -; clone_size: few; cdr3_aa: CASTLEGTGELFF; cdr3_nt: TGTGCCAGTACCCTAGAAGGCACCGGGGAGCTGTTTTTT
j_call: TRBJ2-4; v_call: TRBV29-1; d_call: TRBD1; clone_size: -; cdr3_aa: CSVYSDRGYGIQYF; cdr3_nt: TGCAGCGTTTACTCGGACAGGGGGTACGGCATTCAGTACTTC
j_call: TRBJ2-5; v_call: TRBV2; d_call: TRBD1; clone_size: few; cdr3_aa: CASSPRQGARGQETQYF; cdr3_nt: TGTGCCAGCAGCCCGAGGCAGGGGGCGCGTGGGCAAGAGACCCAGTACTTC
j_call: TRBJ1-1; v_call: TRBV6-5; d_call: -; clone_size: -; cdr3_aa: CASSDRLREAFF; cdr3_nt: TGTGCCAGCAGCGACAGGTTGAGGGAAGCTTTCTTT
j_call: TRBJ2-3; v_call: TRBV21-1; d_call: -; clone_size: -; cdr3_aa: CASSRVGGLDTQYF; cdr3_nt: TGTGCCAGCAGCAGGGTAGGGGGCCTGGATACGCAGTATTTT
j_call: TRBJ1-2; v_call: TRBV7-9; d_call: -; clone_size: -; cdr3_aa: CASTTPRGNYGYTF; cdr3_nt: TGTGCCAGCACTACCCCGCGGGGAAACTATGGCTACACCTTC
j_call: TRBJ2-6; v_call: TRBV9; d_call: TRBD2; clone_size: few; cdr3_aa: CASSDGLAGPSGANVLTF; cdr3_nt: TGTGCCAGCAGCGATGGACTAGCGGGCCCCTCTGGGGCCAACGTCCTGACTTTC
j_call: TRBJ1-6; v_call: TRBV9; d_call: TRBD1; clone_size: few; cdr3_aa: CASSTRTGQSPLHF; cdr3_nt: TGTGCCAGCAGCACCCGGACAGGGCAGTCACCCCTCCACTTT
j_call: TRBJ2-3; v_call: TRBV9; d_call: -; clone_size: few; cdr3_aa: CASSVAWWPDTQYF; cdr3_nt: TGTGCCAGCAGCGTAGCTTGGTGGCCAGATACGCAGTATTTT
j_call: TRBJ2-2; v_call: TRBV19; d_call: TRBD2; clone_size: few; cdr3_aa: CASTVYTSGLTGELFF; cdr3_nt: TGTGCCAGTACCGTATATACTAGCGGGCTCACCGGGGAGCTGTTTTTT
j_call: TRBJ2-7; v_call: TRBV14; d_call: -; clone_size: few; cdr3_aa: CASSQSQGSYEQYF; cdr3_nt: TGTGCCAGCAGCCAATCCCAGGGATCCTACGAGCAGTACTTC
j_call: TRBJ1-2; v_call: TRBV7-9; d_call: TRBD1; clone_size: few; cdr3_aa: CASSLDRVGYTF; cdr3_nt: TGTGCCAGCAGCCTTGACAGGGTTGGCTACACCTTC
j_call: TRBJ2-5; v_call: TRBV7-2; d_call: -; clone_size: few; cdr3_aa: CASSLQGNQETQYF; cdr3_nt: TGTGCCAGCAGCCTCCAGGGAAATCAAGAGACCCAGTACTTC